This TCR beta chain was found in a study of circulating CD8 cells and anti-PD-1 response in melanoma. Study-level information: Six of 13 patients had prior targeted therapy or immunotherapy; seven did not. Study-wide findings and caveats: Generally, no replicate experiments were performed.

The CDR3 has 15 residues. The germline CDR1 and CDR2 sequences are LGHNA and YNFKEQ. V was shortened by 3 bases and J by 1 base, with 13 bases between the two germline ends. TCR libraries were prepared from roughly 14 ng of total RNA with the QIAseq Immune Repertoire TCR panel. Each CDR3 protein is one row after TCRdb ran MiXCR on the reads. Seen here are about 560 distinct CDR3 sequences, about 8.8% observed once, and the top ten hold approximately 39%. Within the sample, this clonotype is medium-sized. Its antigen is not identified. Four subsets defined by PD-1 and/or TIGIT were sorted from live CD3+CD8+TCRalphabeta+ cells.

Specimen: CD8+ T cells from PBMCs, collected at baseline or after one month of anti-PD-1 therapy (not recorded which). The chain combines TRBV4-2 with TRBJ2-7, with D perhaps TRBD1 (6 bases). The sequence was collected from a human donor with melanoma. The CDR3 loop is CASSQGATASYEQYF. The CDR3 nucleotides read TGTGCCAGCAGCCAGGGGGCTACAGCTTCCTACGAGCAGTACTTC.